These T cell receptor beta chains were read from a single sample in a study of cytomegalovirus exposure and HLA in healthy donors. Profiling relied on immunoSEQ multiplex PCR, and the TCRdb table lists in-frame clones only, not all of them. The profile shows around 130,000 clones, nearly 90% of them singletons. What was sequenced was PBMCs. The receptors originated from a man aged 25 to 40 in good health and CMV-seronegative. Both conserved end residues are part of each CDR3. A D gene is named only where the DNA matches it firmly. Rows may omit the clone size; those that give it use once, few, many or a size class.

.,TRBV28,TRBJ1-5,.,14,TGTGCCAGCAGTTTGCCAAGGGGTTCACAGCCCCAGCATTTT,CASSLPRGSQPQHF
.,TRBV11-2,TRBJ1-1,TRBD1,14,TGTGCCAGCAGCTTAAGACAGGGGAACACTGAAGCTTTCTTT,CASSLRQGNTEAFF
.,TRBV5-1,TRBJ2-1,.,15,TGCGCCAGCAGCTTGGTTCAGGGTTCCTACAATGAGCAGTTCTTC,CASSLVQGSYNEQFF
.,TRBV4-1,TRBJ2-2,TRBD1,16,TGCGCCAGCAGCCAAGTTGCACAGGGGGACGCCGGGGAGCTGTTTTTT,CASSQVAQGDAGELFF
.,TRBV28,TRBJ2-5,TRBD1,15,TGTGCCAGCAGTTTCTTGACAGGGAGCCGAGAGACCCAGTACTTC,CASSFLTGSRETQYF
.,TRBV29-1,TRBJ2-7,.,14,TGCAGCGTTGAAAACAGGGTCGGCAGTGGCGAGCAGTACTTC,CSVENRVGSGEQYF
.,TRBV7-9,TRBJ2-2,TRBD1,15,TGTGCCAGCAGCCCGACAGGGGGGAAGACCGGGGAGCTGTTTTTT,CASSPTGGKTGELFF
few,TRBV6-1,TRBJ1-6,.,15,TGTGCCAGCAGTGAAGCGCTTCGCGGTAATTCACCCCTCCACTTT,CASSEALRGNSPLHF
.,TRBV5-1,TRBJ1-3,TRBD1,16,TGCGCCAGCAGCGAAAGGGACAGCAAGTCGGGAAACACCATATATTTT,CASSERDSKSGNTIYF
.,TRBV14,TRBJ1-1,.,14,TGTGCCAGCAGCCAACTGGGGGCGAACACTGAAGCTTTCTTT,CASSQLGANTEAFF
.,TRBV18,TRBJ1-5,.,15,TGTGCCAGCTCACCAGGGAGCGTTAGCAATCAGCCCCAGCATTTT,CASSPGSVSNQPQHF
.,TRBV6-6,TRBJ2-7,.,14,TGTGCCAGCAGTTACTCGAGTAGTACGTACGAGCAGTACTTC,CASSYSSSTYEQYF
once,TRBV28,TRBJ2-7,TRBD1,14,TGTGCCAGCAGTTTCCTGGACAGGGCCTACGAGCAGTACTTC,CASSFLDRAYEQYF
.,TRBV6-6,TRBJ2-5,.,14,TGTGCCAGCAGTTACTCACAGAACCAAGAGACCCAGTACTTC,CASSYSQNQETQYF
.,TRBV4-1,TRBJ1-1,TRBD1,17,TGCGCCAGCAGCCCAACCGGGACAGGGAGCATGAACACTGAAGCTTTCTTT,CASSPTGTGSMNTEAFF
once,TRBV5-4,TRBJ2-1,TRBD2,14,TGTGCCAGCAGTTTTTCCAGCGGGGTTGGTGAGCAGTTCTTC,CASSFSSGVGEQFF
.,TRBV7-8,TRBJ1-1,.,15,TGTGCCAGCAGCTTAGGTACAGGATTGAACACTGAAGCTTTCTTT,CASSLGTGLNTEAFF
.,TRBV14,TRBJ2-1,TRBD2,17,TGTGCCAGCAGCCACCACGGGGGGACTAGCGGGCGTAATGAGCAGTTCTTC,CASSHHGGTSGRNEQFF
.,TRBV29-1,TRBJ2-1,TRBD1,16,TGCAGCGTTGGAGGGGACAGGGGACTTAACTGGAATGAGCAGTTCTTC,CSVGGDRGLNWNEQFF
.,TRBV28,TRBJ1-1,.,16,TGTGCCAGCAGTCTTCTAAACAGGGATGGGGGAACTGAAGCTTTCTTT,CASSLLNRDGGTEAFF
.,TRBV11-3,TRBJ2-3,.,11,TGTGCCAGCAGCCTGACAGATACGCAGTATTTT,CASSLTDTQYF
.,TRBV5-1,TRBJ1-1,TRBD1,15,TGCGCCAGCAGCTTCCCAGGGGGCTTGAACACTGAAGCTTTCTTT,CASSFPGGLNTEAFF
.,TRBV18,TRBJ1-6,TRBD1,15,TGTGCCAGCTCACCGCGGGGACAGGGGGCAGGTTTCTTCCACTTT,CASSPRGQGAGFFHF
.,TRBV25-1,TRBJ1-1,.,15,TGTGCCAGCAGTGATCAAGAGCTGGTGAACACTGAAGCTTTCTTT,CASSDQELVNTEAFF
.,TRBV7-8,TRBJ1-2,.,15,TGTGCCAGCAGCTTATCCCCACAGGGAAACTATGGCTACACCTTC,CASSLSPQGNYGYTF
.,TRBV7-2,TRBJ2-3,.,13,TGTGCCAGCAGCTTAGGGGGCGCTATTGGGCAGTATTTT,CASSLGGAIGQYF